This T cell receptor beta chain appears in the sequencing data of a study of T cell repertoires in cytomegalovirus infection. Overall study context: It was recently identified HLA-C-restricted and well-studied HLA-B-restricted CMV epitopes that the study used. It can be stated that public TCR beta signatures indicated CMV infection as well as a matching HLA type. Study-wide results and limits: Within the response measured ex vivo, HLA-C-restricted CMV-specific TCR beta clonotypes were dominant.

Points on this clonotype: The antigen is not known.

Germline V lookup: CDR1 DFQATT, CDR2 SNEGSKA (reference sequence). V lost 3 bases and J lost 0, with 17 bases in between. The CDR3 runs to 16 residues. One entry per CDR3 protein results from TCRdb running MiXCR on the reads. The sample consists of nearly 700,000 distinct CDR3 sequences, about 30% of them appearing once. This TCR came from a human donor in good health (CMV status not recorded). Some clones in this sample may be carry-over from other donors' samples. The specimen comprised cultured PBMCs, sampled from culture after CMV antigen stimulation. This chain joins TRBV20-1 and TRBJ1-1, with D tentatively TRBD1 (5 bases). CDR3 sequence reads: CSARDRIKGMNTEAFF. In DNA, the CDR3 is TGCAGTGCTAGGGACCGAATTAAGGGGATGAACACTGAAGCTTTCTTT.